This T cell receptor beta chain was sequenced for a study of control samples from healthy donors and cancer patients. Sequenced by immunoSEQ multiplex PCR; TCRdb stores in-frame clones only, minus some. The data show over 15,000 clones, about 86% seen once. The V segment lost 4 bases and the J segment 2 bases; nucleotides outside the gene matches: 8. The CDR3 contains 16 residues. The germline gives CDR1 SGHDT, CDR2 YYEEEE. V gene TRBV5-6 combines with J gene TRBJ2-2; 7 bases map to TRBD1. The sample taken for sequencing was PBMCs. The origin of this receptor is a woman between 65 and 79 years old with colorectal cancer. The chain's CDR3 is CASSLWGQRNTGELFF. The CDR3 DNA sequence: TGTGCCAGCAGCCTCTGGGGACAGAGAAACACCGGGGAGCTGTTTTTT.